What follows are 8 T cell receptor beta chains derived from one specimen sequenced in a study of T cell clonality in common variable immunodeficiency. Clones were read by immunoSEQ multiplex PCR, and TCRdb kept only the in-frame ones, dropping some. Listed here are 40,000 to 45,000 clones without any singletons, the top ten holding 10%. Sequencing input: peripheral blood mononuclear cells. The receptors here all came from a person aged 18 to 69 in good health.

This clone was counted at least ten times. The DNA ends 3 residues before the CDR3 does, and the rest of the CDR3 is filled in from the germline J gene. V is TRBV7-2 and J is TRBJ1-1, with D tentatively TRBD1 (5 bases). V lost 1 base, J lost 6 bases, and 12 bases lay in between. Germline CDR1 and CDR2: SGHTA and FQGNSA. CDR3 length: 14 residues. CDR3 in amino acids: CASSLVAEGSEAFF. Incomplete CDR3 DNA: TGTGCCAGCAGCTTAGTGGCGGAGGGGTCTGAA.

Many counts were recorded for this clone. The read falls 3 residues short of the CDR3 end, and the missing part is taken from the germline J gene. V gene TRBV10-3 combines with J gene TRBJ2-7; 12 positions match TRBD2. CDR3 length equals 14 residues. V gave up 9 bases and J gave up 0 bases; unmatched junction bases: 3. Per the germline V gene, CDR1 is ENHRY and CDR2 is SYGVKD. The CDR3 sequence is CAIGLAGSSYEQYF. The covered CDR3 bases are TGTGCCATTGGACTAGCGGGGAGCTCCTACGAG.

This clone was seen ten or more times. The read terminates 3 residues ahead of where the CDR3 ends, so the germline J gene completes it. J is TRBJ2-2 and V is TRBV7-3; 10 bases map to TRBD1. The CDR3 sequence is 16 residues long. V was pared by 4 bases and J by 3 bases, with 5 bases of the junction left unmatched. Germline assignment: CDR1 SGHTA and CDR2 FQGTGA. The CDR3 spells CASSSPGTGDTGELFF. CDR3 bases read: TGTGCCAGCAGCTCTCCCGGGACAGGGGACACCGGGGAG. Using reference TRBV7-3 and TRBJ2-2 for the parts outside the CDR3, the full variable domain is GAGVSQTPSNKVTEKGKYVELRCDPISGHTALYWYRQSLGQGPEFLIYFQGTGAADDSGLPNDRFFAVRPEGSVSTLKIQRTERGDSAVYLCASSSPGTGDTGELFFGEGSRLTVL.

Many counts were recorded for this clone. Read data end 3 residues before the CDR3 end; the end is taken from the germline J gene. Other DNA sequences in the sample encode the same CDR3. This sequence joins TRBV19 and TRBJ2-7; possibly TRBD1 for D (6 bases). V lost 3 bases to trimming and J lost 1 base, with 13 bases between them. This CDR3 is 15 amino acids long. CDR1 LNHDA and CDR2 SQIVND come from the germline V gene (reference sequence). This CDR3 is CASSIGAGQSYEQYF. Incomplete CDR3 DNA: TGTGCCAGTAGTATTGGGGCAGGACAGTCCTACGAG.

This clone occurred many times. The read ends 3 residues before the CDR3 terminus; that terminus is restored from the germline J gene. The rearrangement links TRBV7-3 to TRBJ2-5; TRBD2 is a possible D gene (5 bases). CDR1 and CDR2 from the germline V gene are SGHTA and FQGTGA. CDR3 length: 13 amino acids. V was cut by 5 bases and J by 5 bases, with 12 bases left in between. This CDR3 reads CASSLTTAETQYF. The covered CDR3 bases are TGTGCCAGCAGCCTGACTACCGCGGAGACC.

This clone was recorded many times. CDR3 bases read: TGTGCCATCAGTGAGTCGACAGGGAACTATGGC. Protein sequence: CAISESTGNYG. The CDR3 in full is CAISESTGNYGYTF. The chain couples TRBV10-3 to TRBJ1-2; TRBD1 aligns across 7 bases. The read halts 3 residues ahead of the CDR3 end, with the missing end drawn from the germline J gene. Germline-derived CDR1 and CDR2 are ENHRY and SYGVKD. This CDR3 is built from 14 residues. The ends lost 0 bases at V and 2 bases at J; junction bases unmatched: 0.

There are many counts of this clone. The read terminates 3 residues before the CDR3 end, so the remaining end is supplied by the germline J gene. This chain uses TRBV2 with TRBJ2-1; 16 nucleotides agree with TRBD2. Germline CDR1 is SNHLY and CDR2 is FYNNEI. There are 16 residues in the CDR3. Trimming took 8 bases from V and 4 from J; bases not matched to a gene: 5. Here the CDR3 reads CASGTSGRAGYNEQFF. The CDR3 bases that were read are TGTGCCAGCGGGACTAGCGGGAGGGCCGGGTACAATGAG.

This clone was seen at least ten times. One end of the junction fails to match germline, which may point to a read error. The CDR3 end falls 3 residues outside the read, so it is completed with the germline J gene. The V gene is TRBV10-3, the J gene TRBJ2-1; 9 bases match TRBD2. Germline V lookup: CDR1 ENHRY, CDR2 SYGVKD. The CDR3 runs to 16 residues. CDR3 sequence reads: CAISTAGTSSSNEQFF. The DNA read from the CDR3 is TGTGCCATCTCGACCGCAGGGACTAGCTCCTCCAATGAG.